Following are 24 T cell receptor beta chains from one sample sequenced in a study of persistence of HIV-infected CD4 T cells. Anti-CD3/anti-CD28 beads served as a nonspecific positive control stimulus. CD4+ T cells upregulating both CD40 ligand and CD69 were sorted as responding cells. This was the immunoSEQ version 4 assay in survey mode. Clones were read by immunoSEQ multiplex PCR, and TCRdb kept only the in-frame ones, dropping some. Of some 40,000 clones listed, 80% to 95% were seen once; the top ten hold approximately 1.8%. These receptors have no identified antigens. The sample in question was CD4+ T cells sorted from PBMCs after roughly 18-hour stimulation, obtained from a patient who received antiretroviral therapy. The receptors were gathered from an adult man with HIV who was CMV-seropositive.

The genes are TRBV5-1 and TRBJ2-3; unclear D gene. With 4 bases removed from V and 6 bases from J, the gap between germline ends came to 6 bases. The CDR3 covers 11 residues. The germline CDR1 and CDR2 sequences are SGHRS and YFSETQ. This CDR3 reads CASSNEDTQYF. The CDR3 DNA is TGCGCCAGCAGCAATGAGGATACGCAGTATTTT.

The V call is TRBV24-1, the J call TRBJ2-2, with D hard to call. V was shortened by 4 bases and J by 3 bases, with 5 bases between the two germline ends. The CDR3 extends over 13 amino acids. The germline gives CDR1 KGHDR, CDR2 SFDVKD. CDR3 in amino acids: CATSEPDTGELFF. DNA of the CDR3: TGTGCCACCAGTGAACCGGACACCGGGGAGCTGTTTTTT.

The chain uses TRBV5-1 and TRBJ1-1, with 8 nucleotides matching TRBD1. The V gene end was trimmed by 5 bases and the J gene end by 3 bases; junction bases not matched to a gene: 12. The CDR3 extends over 16 amino acids. CDR1 and CDR2 from the germline V gene are SGHRS and YFSETQ. CDR3 in DNA: TGCGCCAGCAGGGAACTGACAGGGGAGGGTCACACTGAAGCTTTCTTT. It codes for CASRELTGEGHTEAFF.

The rearrangement links TRBV29-1 to TRBJ2-1; maybe TRBD2 (5 bases). CDR1 and CDR2 (germline): SQVTM, ANQGSEA. Trimming cost V 3 bases and J 0 bases, with 6 bases left between them. The CDR3 consists of 13 residues. As DNA, the CDR3 is TGCAGCGTTGAGGGGAGCTCCTACAATGAGCAGTTCTTC. Amino acid sequence: CSVEGSSYNEQFF.

The V and J genes are TRBV7-2 and TRBJ2-3, with 9 bases fitting TRBD2. Germline assignment: CDR1 SGHTA and CDR2 FQGNSA. V lost 2 bases and J lost 6; bases outside the gene matches: 6. This CDR3 contains 15 residues. The CDR3 DNA reads TGTGCCAGCAGCTTACTAGCGGGGCCCACGGATACGCAGTATTTT. As protein: CASSLLAGPTDTQYF.

The rearrangement uses TRBV2 and TRBJ1-5; 10 bases agree with TRBD1. CDR3 length: 19 amino acids. V shed 4 bases, J shed 1 base, and the junction held 13 bases outside the gene matches. Looked up from germline, CDR1 is SNHLY and CDR2 is FYNNEI. The CDR3 DNA is TGTGCCAGCAGTGGGACCCAATCGACAGGGGGCAGGAGCAATCAGCCCCAGCATTTT. Protein: CASSGTQSTGGRSNQPQHF.

This chain uses TRBV5-4 with TRBJ1-1, with D uncertain. CDR3 length: 15 amino acids. Germline assignment: CDR1 SGHNT and CDR2 YYREEE (reference sequence). V gave up 3 bases and J gave up 1 base, with 13 bases separating them. CDR3 in DNA: TGTGCCAGCAGCTCTACCCCTGAGGCGAACACTGAAGCTTTCTTT. This gives the protein CASSSTPEANTEAFF.

The V and J genes are TRBV3-1 (or the pseudogene TRBV3-2) and TRBJ2-7; D is unclear. Trimming left V 1 base short and J 9 bases short, with 19 bases between. Germline V gene sequence: CDR1 LGHDT, CDR2 YNNKEL (reference sequence). The CDR3 loop spans 15 amino acids. DNA of the CDR3: TGTGCCAGCAGCCAAGGGGTAGGGTCCACATGGGGGCAGTACTTC. Residues: CASSQGVGSTWGQYF.

The chain uses TRBV4-2 and TRBJ1-2, with D unclear. The ends were cut back, 1 base at V and 1 base at J, with 7 bases in the middle. This CDR3 region has 14 residues. Germline CDR1 LGHNA, CDR2 YNFKEQ. The CDR3 region is CASSQGTGNYGYTF. For the CDR3, the DNA is TGTGCCAGCAGCCAAGGAACCGGTAACTATGGCTACACCTTC.

This sequence joins TRBV7-9 and TRBJ1-4, with 9 bases matching TRBD1. The CDR3 length is 15 residues. V trimming: 5 bases; J trimming: 7 bases; junction bases outside the gene matches: 8. Germline V gene data show CDR1 as SEHNR and CDR2 as FQNEAQ (reference sequence). DNA of the CDR3: TGTGCCAGCAGCCAACTACAGGGGGCGGTTGAAAAACTGTTTTTT. Protein product: CASSQLQGAVEKLFF.

The V call is TRBV6-5, the J call TRBJ2-1; TRBD1 matches at 7 bases. Germline CDR1 reads MNHEY; CDR2 reads SVGAGI. The CDR3 runs to 13 residues. Trimming cost V 4 bases and J 4 bases; bases outside gene matches: 1. CDR3 sequence reads: CASSSDRYNEQFF. Written as DNA, the CDR3 is TGTGCCAGCAGTTCGGACAGGTACAATGAGCAGTTCTTC.

V and J are TRBV7-3 and TRBJ1-1, with 10 bases fitting TRBD1. The CDR3 is made up of 15 amino acids. V dropped 5 bases and J dropped 5; count of bases not matched to a gene: 8. Germline CDR1 and CDR2: SGHTA and FQGTGA. CDR3 DNA: TGTGCCAGCAGCCCCGAGGGACAGGGGTGGACTGAAGCTTTCTTT. Protein: CASSPEGQGWTEAFF.

V gene TRBV5-1 combines with J gene TRBJ2-1; D not certain. CDR3 length: 14 residues. With 0 bases removed from V and 7 bases from J, the gap between germline ends came to 11 bases. Germline values: CDR1 SGHRS, CDR2 YFSETQ. This chain's CDR3 is CASSLESRDNEQFF. DNA for the CDR3: TGCGCCAGCAGCTTGGAGAGCCGAGATAATGAGCAGTTCTTC.

The chain combines TRBV10-3 with TRBJ2-7; TRBD1 matches 8 bases. The CDR3 is made up of 15 amino acids. The germline V gene encodes CDR1 ENHRY and CDR2 SYGVKD. V trimming: 0 bases; J trimming: 3 bases; junction bases outside the gene matches: 4. CDR3 nucleotides: TGTGCCATCAGTGAGTCGAGGACAGGGAGCTACGAGCAGTACTTC. Protein: CAISESRTGSYEQYF.

CDR3 sequence reads: CASSDTTKTGVQPQHF. The CDR3 bases are TGTGCCAGCAGTGACACAACGAAGACGGGGGTTCAGCCCCAGCATTTT. The chain combines TRBV2 with TRBJ1-5; D may be TRBD1 (5 bases). The CDR3 length is 16 residues. Germline CDR1 SNHLY, CDR2 FYNNEI. Trimming shortened V by 3 bases and J by 6 bases, and 18 bases separated the two germline ends.

The V gene is TRBV6-6, the J gene TRBJ1-3; TRBD1 aligns across 7 bases. CDR1 and CDR2 (germline): MNHNY, SVGAGI (reference sequence). V lost 5 bases and J lost 1; bases outside the gene matches: 11. The CDR3 runs 17 residues. Here the CDR3 reads CASSLRTGFVSGNTIYF. The CDR3 region has the DNA TGTGCCAGCAGTCTACGGACAGGATTCGTATCTGGAAACACCATATATTTT.

V and J are TRBV2 and TRBJ1-2, with 12 bases fitting TRBD1. The germline V gene encodes CDR1 SNHLY and CDR2 FYNNEI. V shed 2 bases, J shed 8 bases, and the junction held 6 bases outside the gene matches. The CDR3 contains 15 residues. CDR3 DNA sequence: TGTGCCAGCAGTGAATCCGGGACAGGGGGCCGCGGCTACACCTTC. Its protein product is CASSESGTGGRGYTF.

This chain uses TRBV2 with TRBJ1-1; unclear D gene. This CDR3 contains 13 residues. Germline V gene sequence: CDR1 SNHLY, CDR2 FYNNEI. Trimming removed 8 bases from V and 0 bases from J, with 10 bases in between. The CDR3 nucleotides read TGTGCCAGCGGACCGCCTATGAACACTGAAGCTTTCTTT. Its protein product is CASGPPMNTEAFF.

V and J are TRBV19 and TRBJ2-2; TRBD2 is a possible D gene (6 bases). CDR1 LNHDA and CDR2 SQIVND come from the germline V gene (reference sequence). V gave up 7 bases and J gave up 5 bases, with 17 bases separating them. The CDR3 extends over 15 amino acids. CDR3 coding DNA: TGTGCCAGTACTCCCCCGGGACTTATGACCGGGGAGCTGTTTTTT. Its translation is CASTPPGLMTGELFF. The full variable domain, with the rest looked up from reference TRBV19 and TRBJ2-2, is DGGITQSPKYLFRKEGQNVTLSCEQNLNHDAMYWYRQDPGQGLRLIYYSQIVNDFQKGDIAEGYSVSREKKESFPLTVTSAQKNPTAFYLCASTPPGLMTGELFFGEGSRLTVL.

This chain uses TRBV5-5 with TRBJ1-2; tentative D call: TRBD1 (5 bases). Per the germline V gene, CDR1 is SGHKS and CDR2 is YYEKEE (reference sequence). Trimming took off 6 bases at V and 0 bases at J, with 12 bases between the two ends. The CDR3 is 14 amino acids. The DNA of the CDR3 is TGTGCCAGCACCCCGGACACAACTAACTATGGCTACACCTTC. This sequence encodes CASTPDTTNYGYTF.

The chain couples TRBV7-2 to TRBJ2-1; 9 bases line up with TRBD1. Per germline, CDR1 SGHTA and CDR2 FQGNSA. The CDR3 is 16 amino acids. With 1 base clipped from V and 1 base from J, the junction kept 2 bases outside the gene matches. This CDR3 reads CASSLGQGGSYNEQFF. CDR3 nucleotides: TGTGCCAGCAGCTTAGGACAGGGGGGTTCCTACAATGAGCAGTTCTTC.

J is TRBJ1-4 and V is TRBV30; possible D gene TRBD1, 6 bases. Germline V lookup: CDR1 GTSNPN, CDR2 SVGIG (reference sequence). CDR3 length: 14 residues. V gave up 7 bases and J gave up 6 bases, with 18 bases separating them. The CDR3 is CASAATGFYEKLFF. The CDR3 DNA reads TGTGCCTCGGCCGCGACAGGCTTTTATGAAAAACTGTTTTTT.

The chain links TRBV5-1 to TRBJ2-3; TRBD2 matches 7 bases. The CDR3 sequence is 16 residues long. The J segment lost 6 bases and the V segment lost 6 bases, leaving 16 bases of the junction unmatched. CDR1 is SGHRS and CDR2 is YFSETQ in the germline V gene. CDR3 bases: TGCGCCAGCACCCTACTAGCGAACCCTGTGTTGGATACGCAGTATTTT. Translating gives CASTLLANPVLDTQYF.

This clone was picked up a small number of times. CDR3 region: CASSSGSINYEQYF. The CDR3 bases are TGTGCCAGCAGTTCGGGTTCGATTAACTACGAGCAGTACTTC. The chain links TRBV28 to TRBJ2-7; no clear D gene. The V end was cut by 4 bases, the J end by 3 bases, with 13 bases between. The CDR3 sequence is 14 residues long. CDR1 is MDHEN, CDR2 SYDVKM, per germline.